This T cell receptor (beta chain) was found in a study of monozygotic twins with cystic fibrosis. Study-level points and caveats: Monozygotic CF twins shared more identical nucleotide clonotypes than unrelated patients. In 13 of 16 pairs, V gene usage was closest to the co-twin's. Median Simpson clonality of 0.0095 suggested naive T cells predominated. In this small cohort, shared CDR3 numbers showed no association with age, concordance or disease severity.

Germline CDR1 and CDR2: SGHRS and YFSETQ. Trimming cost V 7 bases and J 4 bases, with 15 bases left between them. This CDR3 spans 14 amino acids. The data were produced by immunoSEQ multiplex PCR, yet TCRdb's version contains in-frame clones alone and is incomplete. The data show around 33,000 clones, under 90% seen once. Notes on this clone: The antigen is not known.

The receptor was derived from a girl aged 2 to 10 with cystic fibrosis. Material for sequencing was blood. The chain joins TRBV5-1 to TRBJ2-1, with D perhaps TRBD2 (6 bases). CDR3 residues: CASRRGLQYNEQFF. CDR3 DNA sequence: TGCGCCAGCCGGCGGGGTCTCCAATACAATGAGCAGTTCTTC.